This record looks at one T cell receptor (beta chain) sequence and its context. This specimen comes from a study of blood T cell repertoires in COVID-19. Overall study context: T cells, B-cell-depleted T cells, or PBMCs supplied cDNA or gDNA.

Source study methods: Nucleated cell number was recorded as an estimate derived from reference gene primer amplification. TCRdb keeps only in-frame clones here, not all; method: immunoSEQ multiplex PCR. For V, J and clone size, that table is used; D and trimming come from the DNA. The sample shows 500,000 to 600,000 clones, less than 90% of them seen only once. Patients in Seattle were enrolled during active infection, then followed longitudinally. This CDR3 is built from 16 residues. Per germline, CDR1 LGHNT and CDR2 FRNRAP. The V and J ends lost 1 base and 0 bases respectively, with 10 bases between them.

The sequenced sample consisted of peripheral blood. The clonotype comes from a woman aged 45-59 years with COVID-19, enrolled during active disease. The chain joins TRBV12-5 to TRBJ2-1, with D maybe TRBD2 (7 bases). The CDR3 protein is CASGLDRGASYNEQFF. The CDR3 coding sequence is TGTGCTAGTGGTTTGGACCGGGGGGCCTCCTACAATGAGCAGTTCTTC.